The 11 T cell receptor beta chains listed next were all sequenced from one sample in a study of CD8+CD57+ T cells in acquired aplastic anemia. CDR3 and TCR beta VDJ profiling relied on genomic DNA as the template. TCRdb re-called the reads with MiXCR, one entry per CDR3 protein. Of about 140,000 distinct CDR3 sequences in the sample, roughly 40% are singletons; the top ten hold 6.5% to 10%. Sequenced material: sorted CD4+, CD8+, or CD8+CD57+ T cells (not recorded which) from PBMCs. These TCRs come from a human donor in good health, serving as a control.

This rearrangement joins TRBV7-9 to TRBJ2-5; TRBD2 is a possible D gene (6 bases). CDR3 length: 15 amino acids. CDR1 is SEHNR, CDR2 FQNEAQ, per germline (reference sequence). Between the trimmed V and J ends, which lost 2 bases and 5 bases, there was a span of 15 bases. In nucleotides, the CDR3 is TGTGCCAGCAGCTTAATGGAGGGGCTTTGGGAGACCCAGTACTTC. Its translation is CASSLMEGLWETQYF.

The table lists this clonotype with a count of one. This chain connects TRBV7-2 to TRBJ2-5; a possible D gene is TRBD2 (6 bases). V lost 8 bases to trimming and J lost 5 bases, with 15 bases between them. The CDR3 covers 13 residues. CDR1 is SGHTA, CDR2 FQGNSA, per germline. CDR3 sequence reads: CTSGHGGYETQYF. The CDR3 DNA is TGTACCAGCGGACACGGGGGTTACGAGACCCAGTACTTC.

The V and J genes are TRBV29-1 and TRBJ2-1, with 10 bases lining up with TRBD2. J lost 8 bases, V lost 7 bases, and 14 bases had no gene match. From germline, CDR1 is SQVTM and CDR2 ANQGSEA. The CDR3 loop spans 15 amino acids. CDR3 sequence reads: CSARRGLAGVDEQFF. CDR3 DNA: TGCAGCGCTAGGAGGGGGCTAGCGGGGGTCGATGAGCAGTTCTTC.

A few counts support this clonotype. The V call is TRBV6-5, the J call TRBJ2-4; 11 bases are a match to TRBD1. The CDR3 is 16 residues long. J lost 9 bases, V lost 0 bases, and 7 bases had no gene match. Germline CDR1 MNHEY, CDR2 SVGAGI. In nucleotides, the CDR3 is TGTGCCAGCAGTTACTCGAGGACAGGGGGCTTAACCATTCAGTACTTC. It codes for CASSYSRTGGLTIQYF.

This clonotype was observed at least ten times. This chain connects TRBV7-2 to TRBJ2-7, with 8 bases lining up with TRBD2. The V segment lost 5 bases and the J segment 3 bases; nucleotides outside the gene matches: 6. Germline loops: CDR1 SGHTA, CDR2 FQGNSA. The length of the CDR3 is 14 residues. The CDR3 loop reads CASSAPGGLYEQYF. In DNA form, the CDR3 reads TGTGCCAGCAGCGCTCCGGGAGGGCTCTACGAGCAGTACTTC.

The chain couples TRBV20-1 to TRBJ2-7, with 8 bases matching TRBD1. The CDR3 is made up of 15 amino acids. V lost 4 bases, J lost 6 bases, and 14 bases stayed unmatched. Germline V lookup: CDR1 DFQATT, CDR2 SNEGSKA (reference sequence). The CDR3 sequence: CSANPHDRGEGEQYF. CDR3 coding DNA: TGCAGTGCTAACCCTCATGACAGGGGTGAAGGCGAGCAGTACTTC.

The rearrangement joins TRBV7-2 to TRBJ2-2; TRBD2 is a possible D gene (7 bases). Trimming took 7 bases from V and 7 from J, leaving 13 bases between them. Germline CDR1 and CDR2: SGHTA and FQGNSA. The CDR3 has 13 residues. CDR3 amino acids: CASNSRGHGELFF. DNA of the CDR3: TGTGCCAGCAACTCGCGGGGGCACGGGGAGCTGTTTTTT.

The chain is built from TRBV25-1 and TRBJ1-6; D remains ambiguous. Trimming left V 6 bases short and J 5 bases short, with 8 bases between. From germline, CDR1 is MGHDK and CDR2 SYGVNS. The CDR3 totals 13 residues. As DNA, the CDR3 is TGTGCCAGCAGGGAGGTCCATAATTCACCCCTCCACTTT. Translation: CASREVHNSPLHF. Full variable domain (missing parts from reference TRBV25-1 and TRBJ1-6): EADIYQTPRYLVIGTGKKITLECSQTMGHDKMYWYQQDPGMELHLIHYSYGVNSTEKGDLSSESTVSRIRTEHFPLTLESARPSHTSQYLCASREVHNSPLHFGNGTRLTVT.

The chain joins TRBV10-3 to TRBJ2-7, with D possibly called TRBD1 or TRBD2 (6 bases each). Germline lookup yields CDR1 ENHRY and CDR2 SYGVKD. This CDR3 has 14 amino acids. Deletions cut 7 bases from V and 5 bases from J, with 18 bases between. This CDR3 reads CAINEGGHRNEQYF. CDR3 in DNA: TGTGCCATCAACGAAGGGGGGCATCGTAACGAGCAGTACTTC.

This clonotype was seen only a few times. The chain carries TRBV11-2 and TRBJ2-1; 7 bases agree with TRBD2. The V gene end was trimmed by 5 bases and the J gene end by 5 bases; junction bases not matched to a gene: 6. The CDR3 covers 14 residues. Germline V gene sequence: CDR1 SGHAT, CDR2 FQNNGV. The CDR3 coding sequence is TGTGCCAGCAGCCGGGACTACGCCAACAATGAGCAGTTCTTC. This sequence encodes CASSRDYANNEQFF.

The chain combines TRBV2 with TRBJ1-2, with TRBD1 as a possible D gene (6 bases). The CDR3 runs 13 residues. V lost 6 bases, J lost 4 bases, and 12 bases lay in between. Per germline, CDR1 SNHLY and CDR2 FYNNEI. CDR3 in DNA: TGTGCCAGCAGACGCCTCAGGGGCTATGGCTACACCTTC. Translated, it gives CASRRLRGYGYTF. Based on the CDR3 plus reference TRBV2 and TRBJ1-2, the full variable domain is EPEVTQTPSHQVTQMGQEVILRCVPISNHLYFYWYRQILGQKVEFLVSFYNNEISEKSEIFDDQFSVERPDGSNFTLKIRSTKLEDSAMYFCASRRLRGYGYTFGSGTRLTVV.